One and the same sample provided the 15 T cell receptor beta chains below, sequenced in a study of blood T cell repertoires in COVID-19. Using immunoSEQ multiplex PCR, the repertoire was profiled, and TCRdb retains in-frame clones only, with some absent. This table has a few hundred thousand clones, roughly 87% appearing once. The specimen sequenced was peripheral blood. These receptors originate from a woman aged 45-65 years who had recovered from COVID-19.

The rearrangement links TRBV6-5 to TRBJ1-5, with D perhaps TRBD1 (5 bases). This CDR3 is 14 amino acids long. V lost 2 bases and J lost 6, with 11 bases in between. Germline CDR1 and CDR2: MNHEY and SVGAGI. In nucleotides, the CDR3 is TGTGCCAGCAGTTACCGGGGGGAGGGTCAGCCCCAGCATTTT. Translating gives CASSYRGEGQPQHF.

The chain links TRBV10-3 to TRBJ2-1; TRBD2 is a possible D gene (6 bases). The V and J ends lost 2 bases and 7 bases respectively, with 15 bases between them. Germline V gene lookup returns CDR1 ENHRY and CDR2 SYGVKD. The CDR3 is 15 amino acids. The CDR3 DNA reads as TGTGCCATCAGTGAGACAACAAACGGAGGGAATGAGCAGTTCTTC. Its protein is CAISETTNGGNEQFF.

The chain joins TRBV7-2 to TRBJ2-7, with D unclear. The CDR3 covers 14 residues. The germline V gene has CDR1 SGHTA and CDR2 FQGNSA. Trimming shortened V by 1 base and J by 0 bases, and 7 bases separated the two germline ends. The CDR3 bases are TGTGCCAGCAGCTTAGGGGCATTCTCCTACGAGCAGTACTTC. Encoded protein: CASSLGAFSYEQYF.

This chain links TRBV7-2 with TRBJ1-3, with D possibly matching TRBD1 (6 bases). Germline CDR1 is SGHTA and CDR2 is FQGNSA. Trimming took off 4 bases at V and 4 bases at J, with 11 bases between the two ends. The CDR3 spans 14 residues. The CDR3 region has the DNA TGTGCCAGCAGCTCTCAGGGGAGAGGAAACACCATATATTTT. As protein: CASSSQGRGNTIYF.

The chain combines TRBV28 with TRBJ2-7; D uncertain. CDR3 length: 11 residues. Germline loops: CDR1 MDHEN, CDR2 SYDVKM. V lost 4 bases, J lost 2 bases, and 3 bases lay in between. The CDR3 coding sequence is TGTGCCAGCAGTTCCACCTACGAGCAGTACTTC. Residues: CASSSTYEQYF.

V usage is TRBV7-9 and J usage is TRBJ2-7, with 8 bases fitting TRBD2. V was pared by 0 bases and J by 3 bases, with 4 bases of the junction left unmatched. Looked up from germline, CDR1 is SEHNR and CDR2 is FQNEAQ (reference sequence). The CDR3 covers 15 residues. This CDR3 reads CASSLALAGSYEQYF. The CDR3 nucleotides are TGTGCCAGCAGCTTAGCCCTAGCGGGTAGCTACGAGCAGTACTTC.

The chain uses TRBV6-5 and TRBJ1-6; D is unresolved. Trimming shortened V by 5 bases and J by 0 bases, and 8 bases separated the two germline ends. This CDR3 has 15 residues. The germline gives CDR1 MNHEY, CDR2 SVGAGI. CDR3 nucleotide sequence: TGTGCCAGCAGTCTAGGGAGCTCCTATAATTCACCCCTCCACTTT. Translated, it gives CASSLGSSYNSPLHF.

V and J are TRBV7-9 and TRBJ1-4, with a tentative D call TRBD1 (5 bases). Germline-derived CDR1 and CDR2 are SEHNR and FQNEAQ (reference sequence). The CDR3 is 17 amino acids. Trimming removed 1 base from V and 1 base from J, with 13 bases in between. This chain's CDR3 is CASSLDFTGGTNEKLFF. In DNA form, the CDR3 reads TGTGCCAGCAGCTTAGATTTTACAGGTGGAACTAATGAAAAACTGTTTTTT.

V is TRBV5-1 and J is TRBJ1-2, with TRBD1 matching 8 bases. The CDR3 extends over 12 amino acids. J lost 7 bases, V lost 4 bases, and 3 bases had no gene match. Per germline, CDR1 SGHRS and CDR2 YFSETQ. The DNA for the CDR3 is TGCGCCAGCAGCACCGACAGGGGTGGCTACACCTTC. It encodes CASSTDRGGYTF. The full variable domain, its missing parts supplied by reference TRBV5-1 and TRBJ1-2, is KAGVTQTPRYLIKTRGQQVTLSCSPISGHRSVSWYQQTPGQGLQFLFEYFSETQRNKGNFPGRFSGRQFSNSRSEMNVSTLELGDSALYLCASSTDRGGYTFGSGTRLTVV.

Regarding this clone: This sample includes further DNA sequences coding for the same CDR3. The gene calls are TRBV5-1 and TRBJ2-1, with 8 positions matching TRBD2. Per the germline V gene, CDR1 is SGHRS and CDR2 is YFSETQ. This CDR3 has 15 amino acids. J was trimmed by 4 bases and V by 1 base; bases with no gene match: 4. For the CDR3, the DNA is TGCGCCAGCAGCTTGTCTCTAGCGGGTTACAATGAGCAGTTCTTC. Translation gives CASSLSLAGYNEQFF.

The J gene is TRBJ2-1, the V gene TRBV7-8, with D hard to call. This CDR3 has 13 amino acids. The V end lost 1 base, the J end lost 6 bases, and 7 bases lay between the germline ends. Germline V lookup: CDR1 SGHVS, CDR2 FQNEAQ. The chain's CDR3 is CASSLGRINEQFF. The CDR3 coding sequence is TGTGCCAGCAGCTTAGGGCGGATCAATGAGCAGTTCTTC.

CDR3 sequence: CASGTGGTEAFF. The DNA for the CDR3 is TGTGCCAGCGGAACAGGGGGAACTGAAGCTTTCTTT. The rearrangement uses TRBV28 and TRBJ1-1, with 8 bases matching TRBD1. Germline CDR1 and CDR2: MDHEN and SYDVKM. Germline trimming cut 8 bases from V and 5 bases from J; bases unmatched to any gene: 4. The CDR3 is 12 residues long. The full variable domain, with the rest looked up from reference TRBV28 and TRBJ1-1, is DVKVTQSSRYLVKRTGEKVFLECVQDMDHENMFWYRQDPGLGLRLIYFSYDVKMKEKGDIPEGYSVSREKKERFSLILESASTNQTSMYLCASGTGGTEAFFGQGTRLTVV.

V is TRBV28 and J is TRBJ1-2; 8 positions agree with TRBD1. V dropped 7 bases and J dropped 3; count of bases not matched to a gene: 13. The CDR3 is 16 amino acids. Per the germline V gene, CDR1 is MDHEN and CDR2 is SYDVKM. CDR3 sequence reads: CASKVTGQAPYYGYTF. In nucleotides, the CDR3 is TGTGCCAGCAAAGTGACGGGACAGGCCCCCTACTATGGCTACACCTTC.

This rearrangement joins TRBV7-9 to TRBJ1-6, with D tentatively TRBD1 (5 bases). The CDR3 is 16 residues long. Trimming cost V 5 bases and J 8 bases, with 19 bases left between them. CDR1 is SEHNR, CDR2 FQNEAQ, per germline (reference sequence). CDR3 sequence: CASSPAGGRGDSPLHF. The CDR3 nucleotides read TGTGCCAGCAGCCCAGCCGGGGGGAGAGGAGATTCACCCCTCCACTTT.

V and J are TRBV27 and TRBJ2-5, with 8 bases fitting TRBD2. The CDR3 spans 15 residues. From germline, CDR1 is MNHEY and CDR2 SMNVEV (reference sequence). V was pared by 6 bases and J by 5 bases, with 11 bases of the junction left unmatched. The CDR3, as DNA: TGTGCCAGCAGGCTCACGGGAGGGCCCCTTGAGACCCAGTACTTC. Amino acids: CASRLTGGPLETQYF.